This is a list of T cell receptor beta chains from one sample in a study of T-cell reconstitution after alpha-beta-depleted transplantation in children. TCRdb reanalysed the PCR reads using MiXCR and keeps one entry per CDR3 protein. The sample contains 550,000 to 800,000 distinct CDR3 sequences, around 13% of which appear only once. The sequencing used PBMCs, collected before TCRalphabeta/CD19-depleted stem cell transplant. The receptors stem from a girl under 10 years old with congenital amegakaryocytic thrombocytopenia, due to receive a stem cell transplant. The CDR3 runs from the conserved cysteine through the conserved F or W. The order of the fields is CDR3 DNA, CDR3 protein, clone size, V gene, J gene, D gene. D genes are given only for firm matches. Size is stated for part of the rows, as once, few or many counts, or as a class when the clone is expanded.

DNA: TGTGCCAGCAGCATTCGGGGGGCCCCCGATACGCAGTATTTT
CDR3: CASSIRGAPDTQYF
size: many
V: TRBV7-8
J: TRBJ2-3
D: -

DNA: TGTGCCATCGGCAGGTACTACAATGAGCAGTTCTTC
CDR3: CAIGRYYNEQFF
size: many
V: TRBV10-3
J: TRBJ2-1
D: -

DNA: TGTGCCAGCAGTGAATGGGAAAAAGAGACCCAGTACTTC
CDR3: CASSEWEKETQYF
size: many
V: TRBV25-1
J: TRBJ2-5
D: -

DNA: TGTGCCACTTTTAAACGGGTAGCGGGAGGATACAATGAGCAGTTCTTC
CDR3: CATFKRVAGGYNEQFF
size: -
V: TRBV19
J: TRBJ2-1
D: TRBD2

DNA: TGTGCCAGCAGTTTAGCGCTTGGGCGGGAGAGTCCATACTACAATGAGCAGTTCTTC
CDR3: CASSLALGRESPYYNEQFF
size: few
V: TRBV12-3/TRBV12-4
J: TRBJ2-1
D: TRBD2

DNA: TGTGCCAGCAGTTTATCCCGGGCTGGAAACACCATATATTTT
CDR3: CASSLSRAGNTIYF
size: many
V: TRBV28
J: TRBJ1-3
D: -

DNA: TGCGCCAGCAGCTTGAGGGACAGGGTCAATCATGGCTACACCTTC
CDR3: CASSLRDRVNHGYTF
size: few
V: TRBV5-1
J: TRBJ1-2
D: TRBD1

DNA: TGCAGTGCGAGCGGACAGTACACTGAAGCTTTCTTT
CDR3: CSASGQYTEAFF
size: few
V: TRBV20-1
J: TRBJ1-1
D: -

DNA: TGCGCCAGCAGCTTTACGGTCACAACTAACACTGAAGCTTTCTTT
CDR3: CASSFTVTTNTEAFF
size: many
V: TRBV5-1
J: TRBJ1-1
D: -

DNA: TGCAGCGCCCGGACTAGCGGCGGCGGAAATGAGCAGTTCTTC
CDR3: CSARTSGGGNEQFF
size: many
V: TRBV29-1
J: TRBJ2-1
D: TRBD2